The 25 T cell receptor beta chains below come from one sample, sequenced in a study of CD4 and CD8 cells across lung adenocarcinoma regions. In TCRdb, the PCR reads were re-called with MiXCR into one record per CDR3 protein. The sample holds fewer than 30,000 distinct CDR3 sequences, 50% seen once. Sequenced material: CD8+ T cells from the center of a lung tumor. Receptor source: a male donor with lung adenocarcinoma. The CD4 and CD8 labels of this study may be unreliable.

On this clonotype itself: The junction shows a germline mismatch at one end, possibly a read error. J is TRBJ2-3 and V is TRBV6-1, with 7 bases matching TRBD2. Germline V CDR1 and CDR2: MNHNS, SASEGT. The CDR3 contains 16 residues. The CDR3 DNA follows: TGTGCCAGCAGGGAAAGGGGCGGGGGAAGCCCAGATACGCAGTACTTT. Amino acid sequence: CASRERGGGSPDTQYF.

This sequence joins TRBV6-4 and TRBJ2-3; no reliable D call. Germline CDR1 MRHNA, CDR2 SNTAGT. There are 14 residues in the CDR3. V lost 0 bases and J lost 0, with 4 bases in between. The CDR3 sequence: CASSDSDSTDTQYF. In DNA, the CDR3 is TGTGCCAGCAGTGACTCGGACAGCACAGATACGCAGTATTTT.

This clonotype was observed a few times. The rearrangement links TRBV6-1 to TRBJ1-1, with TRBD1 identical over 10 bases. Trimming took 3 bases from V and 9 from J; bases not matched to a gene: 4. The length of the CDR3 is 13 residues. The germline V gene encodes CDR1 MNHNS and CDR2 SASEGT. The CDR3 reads CASSDGTGAQAFF. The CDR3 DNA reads TGTGCCAGCAGTGACGGGACAGGGGCGCAAGCTTTCTTT.

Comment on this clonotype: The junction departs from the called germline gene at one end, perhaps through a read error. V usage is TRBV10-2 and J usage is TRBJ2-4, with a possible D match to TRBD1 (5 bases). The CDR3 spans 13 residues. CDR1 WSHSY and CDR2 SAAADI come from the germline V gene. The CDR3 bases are TGCGCCAGGGGGCTGTCTGGCAGAAACATGCAGTATTTC. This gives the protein CARGLSGRNMQYF.

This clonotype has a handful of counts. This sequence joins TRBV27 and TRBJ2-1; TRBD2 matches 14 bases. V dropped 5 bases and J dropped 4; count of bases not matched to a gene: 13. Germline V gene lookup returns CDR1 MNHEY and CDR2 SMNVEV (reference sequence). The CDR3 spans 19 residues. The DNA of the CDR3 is TGTGCCAGCAGTCGTTTCTCAGGCGGACTAGCGGGAGGTTACAATGAGCAGTTCTTC. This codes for CASSRFSGGLAGGYNEQFF.

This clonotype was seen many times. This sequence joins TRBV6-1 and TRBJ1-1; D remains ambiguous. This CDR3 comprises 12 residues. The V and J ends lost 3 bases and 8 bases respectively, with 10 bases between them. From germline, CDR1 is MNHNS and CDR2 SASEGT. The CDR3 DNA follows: TGTGCCAGCAGTGACGACCTGGGGGAAGCTTTCTTT. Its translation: CASSDDLGEAFF.

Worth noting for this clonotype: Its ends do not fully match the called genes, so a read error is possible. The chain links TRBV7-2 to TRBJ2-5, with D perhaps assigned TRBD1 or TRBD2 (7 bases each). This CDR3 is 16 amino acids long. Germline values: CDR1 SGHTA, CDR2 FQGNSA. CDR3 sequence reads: CASGQGGGGDQETQYF. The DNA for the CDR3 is TGTGCCAGCGGGCAGGGAGGGGGCGGGGACCAAGAGACGCAGTACTTC. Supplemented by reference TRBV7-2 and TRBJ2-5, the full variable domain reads GAGVSQSPSNKVTEKGKDVELRCDPISGHTALYWYRQSLGQGLEFLIYFQGNSAPDKSGLPSDRFSAERTGGSVSTLTIQRTQQEDSAVYLCASGQGGGGDQETQYFGPGTRLLVL.

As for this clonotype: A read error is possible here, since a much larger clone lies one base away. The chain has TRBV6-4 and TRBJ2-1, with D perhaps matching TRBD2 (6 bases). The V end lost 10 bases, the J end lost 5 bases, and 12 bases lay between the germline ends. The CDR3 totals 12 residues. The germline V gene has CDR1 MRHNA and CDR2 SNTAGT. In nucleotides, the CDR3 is TGTGCCACCGCGGGACTCAACAATGAGCAGTTCTTC. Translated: CATAGLNNEQFF.

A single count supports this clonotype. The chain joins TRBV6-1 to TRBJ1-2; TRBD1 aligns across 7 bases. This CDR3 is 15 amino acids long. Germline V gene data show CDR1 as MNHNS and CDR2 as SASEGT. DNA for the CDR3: TGTGCTGGAACATTGTGGGGCCAGGGGGTATATGGCTACACCTTC. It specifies CAGTLWGQGVYGYTF.

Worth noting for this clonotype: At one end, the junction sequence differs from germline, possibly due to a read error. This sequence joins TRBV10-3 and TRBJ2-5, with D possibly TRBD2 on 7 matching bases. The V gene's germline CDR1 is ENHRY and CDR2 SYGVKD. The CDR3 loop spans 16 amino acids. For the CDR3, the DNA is TGTGCCATCGCGGGGGCTGGAGGAACGGACCCAGAGACGCAGTACTTC. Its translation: CAIAGAGGTDPETQYF.

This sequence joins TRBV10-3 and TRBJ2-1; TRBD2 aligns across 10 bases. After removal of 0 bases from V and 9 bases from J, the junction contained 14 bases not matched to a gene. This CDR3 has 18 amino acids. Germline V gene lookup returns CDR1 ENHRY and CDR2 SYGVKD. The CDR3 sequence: CAISESEGLARKAGEQFF. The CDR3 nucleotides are TGTGCCATCAGTGAGTCGGAGGGACTAGCGAGGAAAGCGGGTGAGCAGTTCTTC.

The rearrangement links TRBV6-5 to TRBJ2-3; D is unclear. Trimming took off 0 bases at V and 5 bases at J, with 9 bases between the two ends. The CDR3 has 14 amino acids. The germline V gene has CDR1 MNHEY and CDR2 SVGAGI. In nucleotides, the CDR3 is TGTGCCAGCAGTTACTCTCCTCTAGAAGATACGCAGTATTTT. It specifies CASSYSPLEDTQYF.

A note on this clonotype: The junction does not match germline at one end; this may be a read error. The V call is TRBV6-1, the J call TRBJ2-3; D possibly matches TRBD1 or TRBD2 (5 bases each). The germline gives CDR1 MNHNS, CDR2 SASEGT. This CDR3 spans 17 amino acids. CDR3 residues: CASQSGGDGVVKDKQFF. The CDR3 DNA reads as TGTGCCAGCCAATCGGGTGGGGACGGTGTGGTCAAAGATAAGCAGTTTTTT.

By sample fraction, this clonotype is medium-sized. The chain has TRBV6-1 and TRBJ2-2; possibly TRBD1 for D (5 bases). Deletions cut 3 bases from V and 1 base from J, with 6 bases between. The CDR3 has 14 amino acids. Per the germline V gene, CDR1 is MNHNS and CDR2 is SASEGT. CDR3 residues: CASSEQGNTGELFF. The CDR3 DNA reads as TGTGCCAGCAGTGAGCAGGGGAACACCGGGGAGCTGTTTTTT.

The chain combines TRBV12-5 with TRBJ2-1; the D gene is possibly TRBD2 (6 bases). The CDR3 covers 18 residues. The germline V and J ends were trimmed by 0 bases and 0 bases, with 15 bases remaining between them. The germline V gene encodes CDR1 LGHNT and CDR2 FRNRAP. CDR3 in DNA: TGTGCTAGTGGTTTGGTAAGGGACTTTTCTAGCTCCTACAATGAGCAGTTCTTC. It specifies CASGLVRDFSSSYNEQFF.

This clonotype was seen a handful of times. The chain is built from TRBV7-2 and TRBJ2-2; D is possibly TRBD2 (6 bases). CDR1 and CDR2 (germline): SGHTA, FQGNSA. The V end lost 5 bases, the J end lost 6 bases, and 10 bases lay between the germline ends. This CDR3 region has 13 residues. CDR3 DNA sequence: TGTGCCAGCAGCCAGGAGGGCCCCGGGGAGCTGTTTTTT. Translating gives CASSQEGPGELFF.

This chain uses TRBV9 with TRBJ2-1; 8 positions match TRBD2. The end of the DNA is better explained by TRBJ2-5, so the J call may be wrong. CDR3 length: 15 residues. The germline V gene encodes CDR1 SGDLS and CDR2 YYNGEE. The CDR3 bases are TGTGCCAGCAGCGTAGAGGGAGCGGGAGCGGGGACCCAGTACTTC. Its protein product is CASSVEGAGAGTQYF.

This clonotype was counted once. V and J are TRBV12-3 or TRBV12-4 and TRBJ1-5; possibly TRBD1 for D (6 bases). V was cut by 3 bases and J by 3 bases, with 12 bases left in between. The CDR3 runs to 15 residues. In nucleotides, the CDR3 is TGTGCCAGCAGTTTTACGGGGGGCCCCAATCAGCCCCAGCATTTT. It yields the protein CASSFTGGPNQPQHF.

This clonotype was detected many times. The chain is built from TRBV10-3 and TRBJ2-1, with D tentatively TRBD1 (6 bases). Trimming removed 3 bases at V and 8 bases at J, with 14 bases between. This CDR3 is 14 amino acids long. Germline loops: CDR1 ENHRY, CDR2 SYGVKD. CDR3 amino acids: CAISERGKGDEQFF. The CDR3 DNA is TGTGCCATCAGTGAAAGGGGGAAAGGCGATGAGCAGTTCTTC.

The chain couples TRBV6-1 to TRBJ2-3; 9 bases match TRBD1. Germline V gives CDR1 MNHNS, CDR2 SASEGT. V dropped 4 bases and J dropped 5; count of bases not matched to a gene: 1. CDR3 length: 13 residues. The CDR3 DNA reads TGTGCCAGCAGTGGACAGGGGGTAGATACGCAGTATTTT. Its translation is CASSGQGVDTQYF.

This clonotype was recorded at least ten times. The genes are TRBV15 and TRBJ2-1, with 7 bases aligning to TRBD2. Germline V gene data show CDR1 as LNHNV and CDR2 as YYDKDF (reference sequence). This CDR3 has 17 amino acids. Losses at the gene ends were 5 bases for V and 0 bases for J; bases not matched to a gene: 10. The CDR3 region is CATSGGLVVFSYNEQFF. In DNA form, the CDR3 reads TGTGCCACCAGCGGAGGACTAGTAGTCTTCTCCTACAATGAGCAGTTCTTC.

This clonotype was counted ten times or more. CDR3 DNA: TGTGCCAGCAGTGAAGGGGGCTATGGCTACACCTTC. Amino acids: CASSEGGYGYTF. The V gene is TRBV6-1, the J gene TRBJ1-2; no reliable D call. The CDR3 spans 12 residues. Germline V gene sequence: CDR1 MNHNS, CDR2 SASEGT. V was clipped by 1 base and J by 4 bases, with 4 bases between them.

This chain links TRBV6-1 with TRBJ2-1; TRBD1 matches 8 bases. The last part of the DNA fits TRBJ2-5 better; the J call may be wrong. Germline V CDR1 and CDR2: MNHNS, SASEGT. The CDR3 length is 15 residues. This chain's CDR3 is CASSLRGTGQETQYF. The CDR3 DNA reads TGTGCCAGCAGCCTTCGTGGGACAGGCCAAGAGACCCAGTACTTC.

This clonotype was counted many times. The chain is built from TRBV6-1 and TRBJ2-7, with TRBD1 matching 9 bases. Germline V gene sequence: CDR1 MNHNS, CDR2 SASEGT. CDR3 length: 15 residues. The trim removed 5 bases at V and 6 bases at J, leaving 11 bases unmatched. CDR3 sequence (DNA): TGTGCCAGCAGTCGTCCCGGGACAGGGTACGCCGAGCAGTACTTC. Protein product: CASSRPGTGYAEQYF.

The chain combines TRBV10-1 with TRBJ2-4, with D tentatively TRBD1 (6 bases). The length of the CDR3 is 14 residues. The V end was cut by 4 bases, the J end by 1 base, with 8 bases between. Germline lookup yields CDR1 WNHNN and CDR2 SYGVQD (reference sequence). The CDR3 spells CASSAGAAKNIQYF. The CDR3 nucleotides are TGCGCCAGCAGTGCAGGGGCGGCCAAAAACATTCAGTACTTC.